This T cell receptor (beta chain) was profiled in a study of vaccination effects on CD4 cells after COVID-19. Worth noting for this clone: Antigen unknown.

Using viral peptide pools, the ViraFEST assay grew out antigen-specific CD4+ T cells prior to sequencing. Subsequent to roughly 9 days of culture, CD4+ T cells were isolated. Prior SARS-CoV-2 infection was absent in the vaccine recipients, as shown by negative nucleocapsid antibodies. The study, taken as a whole, reports: Late after vaccination, infection- and vaccine-induced clones showed marked clonal contraction.

TCRdb's table, derived via immunoSEQ multiplex PCR, lists solely in-frame clones and lacks some. The sample has 65,000 to 90,000 clones; about 78% are singletons. This CDR3 spans 17 amino acids. Trimming removed 1 base from V and 8 bases from J, with 19 bases in between. In germline, CDR1 is SGHDT, CDR2 YYEEEE. The sequence was obtained from a human donor who received a COVID-19 vaccine. The chain couples TRBV5-6 to TRBJ1-6, with D possibly being TRBD1 (6 bases). The sample was CD4+ T cells from PBMCs cultured with SARS-CoV-2 spike peptides, taken before COVID-19 vaccination. Written as DNA, the CDR3 is TGTGCCAGCAGCTTGCTGGGGGAGGCAGGACAGCATTCACCCCTCCACTTT. This translates into CASSLLGEAGQHSPLHF.